This T cell receptor (beta chain) came from a study of regulatory T cells in long-lasting Graves disease (TCRdb year 2021). Background for the entire study: Persistent Graves' disease was defined as antithyroid drug treatment for over 5 years with persistently positive TSH receptor autoantibodies. TCR sequencing covered approximately 13 persistent and approximately 20 newly diagnosed Graves' disease patients, some 35 samples in total. In the clinical cohort, patients with persistent Graves' disease had used antithyroid drugs for an average of roughly ten years. The study was conducted in China and was registered as a clinical trial. Persistent Graves' disease patients were compared with newly diagnosed Graves' disease patients by peripheral blood TCR sequencing and RNA sequencing.

This clonotype has just a few counts. Its antigen target is currently unknown. No much larger clone exists at a distance of one base, and base qualities are not known. This sample's time point label indicates: persistent/refractory GD, antithyroid drugs over 5 years with positive TRAb. RNA was extracted from PBMCs in TRIzol for both TCR sequencing and RNA sequencing. The diagnosis of Graves' disease was made according to American Thyroid Association guidelines. Patients were recruited from an endocrinology department in Xi'an, China. From each patient, roughly 9 milliliters of peripheral blood was collected into an EDTA anticoagulant tube. PBMCs were isolated by Ficoll Paque Plus density gradient separation without further T cell sorting. An Agilent 2100 Bioanalyzer and agarose gel were used to assess RNA quality, and a NanoDrop 2000 was used to measure RNA concentration. V drops 6 bases and J drops 3 bases, leaving 6 bases in between. As encoded in the germline V gene (reference sequence), CDR1 is LNHDA while CDR2 is SQIVND. From cysteine to phenylalanine, the CDR3 is 12 amino acids long. Of all the DNA, just the CDR3 is kept, 36 bases in frame from base 1.

Broader findings and caveats from the paper: Lower TCR Shannon entropy and fewer highly expanded clones were observed in persistent Graves' disease patients than in newly diagnosed patients, which suggested clonal expansion. Only the TCR beta chain was sequenced and analyzed. More public clonotypes were shared among persistent patients (around 2,600) than among newly diagnosed patients (roughly 1,000). Because the primary lesion, thyroid tissue, could not be accessed, the study looked at peripheral blood alone. The small sample size was acknowledged by the authors as a limitation that may reduce accuracy. TRBV28, TRBJ1-2 and TRBJ2-5 were preferentially used in persistent disease, while TRBV20-1 and TRBJ2-1 were favored in newly diagnosed disease.

Library generation was performed with multiplex PCR. Sequencing was performed on an Illumina HiSeq 4000. TCR beta libraries were built with iRepertoire HTBI primers and Arm-PCR amplification of CDR3 regions. Gel purification was performed on PCR products prior to sequencing. Per the source publication's procedure: Gene usage analysis of CDR3 amino acid clonotypes used the 50 to 70 TRBV and about 14 TRBJ segments found across samples. COPE and FqMerger were used to merge the filtered high-quality paired reads into contigs. BLAST was used to align contigs to the IMGT TRBV, TRBD and TRBJ reference genes, and CDR3 was defined following IMGT. Any clonotype with a frequency above 0.1% was classified as a highly expanded clone. Repertoire diversity was measured by Shannon entropy, and V-J evenness by the Gini coefficient. A clonotype was considered public if more than one individual shared it. TCRdb ran its own pipeline on the public reads, namely fastp trimming at Q25 and MiXCR clone calling, and kept in-frame beta chains. Every entry covers one CDR3 protein and lists the most common genes and DNA from its rows. TCRdb's processing, not the authors', yielded these V and J calls. The sample table shows under 500,000 distinct CDR3 sequences, and more than 20% are seen once. Roughly 20% of the sample is in the top ten clones.

The sequencing here drew on peripheral blood mononuclear cells (PBMCs), taken when the disease was refractory, from a patient treated with antithyroid drugs. This receptor was identified in a female donor with Graves disease. The V and J segments used are TRBV19 and TRBJ1-5; D gene: possibly TRBD1, on 5 matching bases. The DNA reads TGTGCCAGTAGAGGGGCCAATCAGCCCCAGCATTTT. It encodes CASRGANQPQHF.